A single sample is the source of the 27 T cell receptor beta chains below, sequenced in a study of blood T cell repertoires in COVID-19. Measured with immunoSEQ multiplex PCR; TCRdb has only the in-frame clones, and not every one. The data hold a few hundred thousand clones, with 80% to 85% observed a single time. The source material was peripheral blood. The receptors come from a woman in her 30s who had recovered from COVID-19.

The gene calls are TRBV18 and TRBJ2-3; 8 bases match TRBD2. The CDR3 runs to 16 residues. Germline V CDR1 and CDR2: KGHSH, LQKENI. J was trimmed by 6 bases and V by 6 bases; bases with no gene match: 14. Here the CDR3 reads CASSLYSGAALDTQYF. CDR3 DNA: TGTGCCAGCTCCCTCTATAGCGGGGCCGCCTTGGATACGCAGTATTTT.

J is TRBJ2-7 and V is TRBV21-1; the table's D call, TRBD1, has no DNA check behind it. TRBV21-1 is given as a pseudogene. CDR3 length equals 15 residues. The CDR3 region has the DNA TGTGCCAGCAGCAAAGCCCCAACAGGGCGGTACGAGCAGTACTTC. It yields the protein CASSKAPTGRYEQYF.

The chain carries TRBV6-5 and TRBJ2-3; a weak D match, TRBD2 (6 bases). CDR1 is MNHEY, CDR2 SVGAGI, per germline. V lost 6 bases and J lost 6, with 13 bases in between. This CDR3 region has 13 residues. The CDR3 protein is CASSKTGGDTQYF. The CDR3 DNA follows: TGTGCCAGCAGCAAGACTGGGGGGGATACGCAGTATTTT.

This rearrangement joins TRBV7-3 to TRBJ2-3; D is possibly TRBD2 (6 bases). CDR3 length: 15 residues. Germline CDR1 SGHTA, CDR2 FQGTGA. Trimming pared 2 bases from V and 5 bases from J, leaving 14 bases between. The CDR3 loop reads CASSLSGGAGDTQYF. For the CDR3, the DNA is TGTGCCAGCAGCTTATCTGGCGGAGCGGGAGATACGCAGTATTTT.

The chain carries TRBV3-1 (or the pseudogene TRBV3-2) and TRBJ2-2; possible D gene TRBD2, 5 bases. Germline loops: CDR1 LGHDT, CDR2 YNNKEL (reference sequence). The CDR3 has 15 amino acids. V shed 1 base and J shed 5 bases, with 11 bases lying between them. For the CDR3, the DNA is TGTGCCAGCAGCCAAGCTCTAGCCGGGACCGGGGAGCTGTTTTTT. Translation: CASSQALAGTGELFF.

The chain employs TRBV7-9 and TRBJ1-1; D remains ambiguous. The CDR3 totals 13 residues. Between the trimmed V and J ends, which lost 3 bases and 2 bases, there was a span of 7 bases. In germline, CDR1 is SEHNR, CDR2 FQNEAQ (reference sequence). The CDR3: CASSFGENTEAFF. Written as DNA, the CDR3 is TGTGCCAGCAGCTTCGGGGAAAACACTGAAGCTTTCTTT.

The V gene is TRBV5-6, the J gene TRBJ2-7, with a weak D call TRBD1 (6 bases). CDR3 length: 15 amino acids. With 0 bases removed from V and 3 bases from J, the gap between germline ends came to 13 bases. CDR1 SGHDT and CDR2 YYEEEE come from the germline V gene. CDR3 coding DNA: TGTGCCAGCAGCTTGGGGCAGGGGAATGGCTACGAGCAGTACTTC. It codes for CASSLGQGNGYEQYF. Complete variable domain (other parts from reference TRBV5-6 and TRBJ2-7): DAGVTQSPTHLIKTRGQQVTLRCSPKSGHDTVSWYQQALGQGPQFIFQYYEEEERQRGNFPDRFSGHQFPNYSSELNVNALLLGDSALYLCASSLGQGNGYEQYFGPGTRLTVT.

V and J are TRBV5-1 and TRBJ2-7, with D possibly matching TRBD2 (6 bases). The CDR3 is made up of 16 amino acids. Germline V CDR1 and CDR2: SGHRS, YFSETQ. Trimming cost V 0 bases and J 0 bases, with 13 bases left between them. The CDR3 protein is CASSLDGSGPSYEQYF. The CDR3 DNA is TGCGCCAGCAGCTTGGATGGTAGCGGACCCTCCTACGAGCAGTACTTC.

In nucleotides, the CDR3 is TGCGCCAGCAGCCAAGTCGGCGGGAGAGGGTTCTACGAGCAGTACTTC. This translates into CASSQVGGRGFYEQYF. V and J are TRBV4-1 and TRBJ2-7, with 7 nucleotides matching TRBD2. CDR1 and CDR2 (germline): MGHRA, YSYEKL. The CDR3 sequence is 16 residues long. Trimming cost V 1 base and J 3 bases; bases outside gene matches: 9.

V usage is TRBV7-6 and J usage is TRBJ1-6; no reliable D call. Per germline, CDR1 SGHVS and CDR2 FNYEAQ. This CDR3 is 17 amino acids long. The V end lost 5 bases, the J end lost 0 bases, and 14 bases lay between the germline ends. This CDR3 is CASSRTSRDSYNSPLHF. For the CDR3, the DNA is TGTGCCAGCAGCCGAACTAGTAGGGACTCCTATAATTCACCCCTCCACTTT.

The V and J genes are TRBV7-8 and TRBJ2-3; 8 bases are shared with TRBD2. This CDR3 comprises 15 residues. The trim removed 2 bases at V and 1 base at J, leaving 2 bases unmatched. Germline loops: CDR1 SGHVS, CDR2 FQNEAQ. CDR3 region: CASSLPLAGTDTQYF. The CDR3, as DNA: TGTGCCAGCAGCTTACCACTAGCGGGCACAGATACGCAGTATTTT.

This clone was seen a handful of times. V is TRBV2 and J is TRBJ2-3; 7 nucleotides match TRBD2. From germline, CDR1 is SNHLY and CDR2 FYNNEI. J lost 8 bases, V lost 2 bases, and 1 base had no gene match. The CDR3 totals 12 residues. The CDR3 loop reads CASSELAGTQYF. CDR3 in DNA: TGTGCCAGCAGTGAATTAGCGGGTACGCAGTATTTT.

The V call is TRBV9, the J call TRBJ2-5; 7 bases fit TRBD1. V was pared by 5 bases and J by 5 bases, with 12 bases of the junction left unmatched. There are 15 residues in the CDR3. Germline loops: CDR1 SGDLS, CDR2 YYNGEE. The CDR3 region is CASRPQGVEAETQYF. CDR3 DNA sequence: TGTGCCAGCAGGCCCCAGGGGGTTGAGGCCGAGACCCAGTACTTC.

This sequence joins TRBV29-1 and TRBJ2-5; 8 bases map to TRBD1. The trim removed 5 bases at V and 5 bases at J, leaving 10 bases unmatched. The CDR3 length is 14 residues. Germline V CDR1 and CDR2: SQVTM, ANQGSEA. CDR3 sequence: CSVRQGAPLETQYF. The CDR3 DNA is TGCAGCGTTCGGCAGGGGGCGCCCCTGGAGACCCAGTACTTC. Drawing the rest from reference TRBV29-1 and TRBJ2-5, the complete variable domain is SAVISQKPSRDICQRGTSLTIQCQVDSQVTMMFWYRQQPGQSLTLIATANQGSEATYESGFVIDKFPISRPNLTFSTLTVSNMSPEDSSIYLCSVRQGAPLETQYFGPGTRLLVL.

A single count supports this clone. The chain combines TRBV18 with TRBJ2-5, with 9 bases that match TRBD1. Germline V lookup: CDR1 KGHSH, CDR2 LQKENI. The V gene end was trimmed by 3 bases and the J gene end by 5 bases; junction bases not matched to a gene: 10. CDR3 length equals 16 residues. CDR3 loop: CASSPQMGQGPETQYF. For the CDR3, the DNA is TGTGCCAGCTCACCTCAAATGGGACAGGGTCCCGAGACCCAGTACTTC.

The chain carries TRBV14 and TRBJ2-1; TRBD2 matches at 11 bases. V was clipped by 3 bases and J by 0 bases; unmatched bases: 7. CDR3 size: 18 residues. The germline V gene encodes CDR1 SGHDN and CDR2 FVKESK. CDR3: CASSQSSGRIFSYNEQFF. CDR3 nucleotide sequence: TGTGCCAGCAGCCAGTCTAGCGGGAGGATTTTCTCCTACAATGAGCAGTTCTTC.

The rearrangement joins TRBV11-3 to TRBJ2-3; 7 bases are shared with TRBD2. The CDR3 has 14 amino acids. Per the germline V gene, CDR1 is SGHNT and CDR2 is YENEEA. V was pared by 3 bases and J by 1 base, with 1 base of the junction left unmatched. CDR3 DNA: TGTGCCAGCAGCTTGAGCGGGGGCACAGATACGCAGTATTTT. Protein: CASSLSGGTDTQYF.

This clone was seen more than once but under ten times. Other DNA sequences within the sample encode an identical CDR3. In DNA form, the CDR3 reads TGTGCCAGCAGCGTAGGGGCAGGGGGCGGAAACACTGAAGCTTTCTTT. Translating gives CASSVGAGGGNTEAFF. The rearrangement joins TRBV9 to TRBJ1-1; 8 bases are a match to TRBD1. V shed 0 bases and J 2 bases; nucleotides not matched to a gene: 6. This CDR3 has 16 amino acids. Germline assignment: CDR1 SGDLS and CDR2 YYNGEE.

This sequence joins TRBV7-9 and TRBJ2-3, with TRBD2 matching over 9 bases. The CDR3 is 16 amino acids. V was pared by 2 bases and J by 3 bases, with 6 bases of the junction left unmatched. Germline CDR1 reads SEHNR; CDR2 reads FQNEAQ (reference sequence). CDR3 coding DNA: TGTGCCAGCAGCTTAAGGCCTAGCGGGACGACAGATACGCAGTATTTT. This gives the protein CASSLRPSGTTDTQYF.

The chain links TRBV11-3 to TRBJ2-3, with 8 bases identical to TRBD2. V shed 5 bases, J shed 3 bases, and the junction held 4 bases outside the gene matches. Germline values: CDR1 SGHNT, CDR2 YENEEA. The CDR3 spans 14 residues. As DNA, the CDR3 is TGTGCCAGCAGCGTGTCTAGCGGGACAGATACGCAGTATTTT. This encodes CASSVSSGTDTQYF.

The chain employs TRBV6-5 and TRBJ2-7, with 7 nucleotides matching TRBD2. V gave up 3 bases and J gave up 2 bases; unmatched junction bases: 7. CDR3 length equals 15 residues. From germline, CDR1 is MNHEY and CDR2 SVGAGI. CDR3 sequence: CASSYGRGVPYEQYF. The CDR3, as DNA: TGTGCCAGCAGTTATGGCCGGGGGGTTCCCTACGAGCAGTACTTC.

The chain has TRBV5-6 and TRBJ2-7, with 10 bases that match TRBD2. The germline V gene encodes CDR1 SGHDT and CDR2 YYEEEE. The trim removed 0 bases at V and 3 bases at J, leaving 6 bases unmatched. The CDR3 is 16 amino acids. The CDR3 DNA sequence: TGTGCCAGCAGCTTGGTATCTGCTAGCGGGGGCTACGAGCAGTACTTC. Protein product: CASSLVSASGGYEQYF.

The J gene is TRBJ1-5, the V gene TRBV15, with D uncertain. Trimming left V 1 base short and J 1 base short, with 11 bases between. Germline V lookup: CDR1 LNHNV, CDR2 YYDKDF (reference sequence). The CDR3 is 16 residues long. The CDR3, as DNA: TGTGCCACCAGCAGAGGAGGCGGGGTAAGCAATCAGCCCCAGCATTTT. Translation: CATSRGGGVSNQPQHF.

The chain combines TRBV9 with TRBJ2-7; possible D gene TRBD1, 5 bases. The CDR3 has 13 residues. Germline-derived CDR1 and CDR2 are SGDLS and YYNGEE. The V gene lost 0 bases and the J gene lost 7 bases, with 11 bases spanning the gap. CDR3 protein: CASSVGGSREQYF. The CDR3, as DNA: TGTGCCAGCAGCGTAGGGGGCAGTCGGGAGCAGTACTTC.

The chain combines TRBV29-1 with TRBJ1-1, with a weak D call TRBD1 (6 bases). The CDR3 length is 13 residues. V was clipped by 7 bases and J by 4 bases, with 16 bases between them. Germline CDR1 SQVTM, CDR2 ANQGSEA. The CDR3 DNA reads as TGCAGCGCTGAGGCCACAGGGCCCACTGAAGCTTTCTTT. Its translation: CSAEATGPTEAFF.

V usage is TRBV7-9 and J usage is TRBJ2-1; TRBD2 aligns across 13 bases. Germline loops: CDR1 SEHNR, CDR2 FQNEAQ (reference sequence). This CDR3 spans 18 amino acids. V lost 0 bases and J lost 7; bases outside the gene matches: 9. CDR3 amino acids: CASSLASGTSGMGNEQFF. Here the CDR3 DNA reads TGTGCCAGCAGCTTAGCCTCCGGGACTAGCGGGATGGGGAATGAGCAGTTCTTC.

The chain combines TRBV13 with TRBJ2-5, with 12 positions matching TRBD1. Germline CDR1 is PRHDT and CDR2 is FYEKMQ (reference sequence). The ends lost 5 bases at V and 4 bases at J; junction bases unmatched: 11. CDR3 length equals 17 residues. CDR3 region: CASSLAQGQGARETQYF. The DNA of the CDR3 is TGTGCCAGCAGCCTCGCCCAGGGACAGGGGGCTCGAGAGACCCAGTACTTC.